Here is one T cell receptor (beta chain) with its context. These data come from a study of blood T cell repertoires in COVID-19. Study background: Whether acute or convalescent, the COVID-19 samples came from the United States, Italy and Spain. T cells, B-cell-depleted T cells, or PBMCs provided the cDNA or gDNA that served as material.

V lost 4 bases to trimming and J lost 5 bases; unmatched junction nucleotides: 14. This CDR3 is built from 17 residues. In germline, CDR1 is LGHDT, CDR2 YNNKEL (reference sequence). In the source study's methods: Reference gene primer amplification gave estimated nucleated cell counts. The method was immunoSEQ multiplex PCR; TCRdb's version includes in-frame clones alone and lacks a portion of them. V, J and clone size reflect that table, while D and trimming were determined from the DNA. The sample holds fewer than 300,000 clones, around four fifths seen once. The rearrangement links TRBV3-1 (or the pseudogene TRBV3-2) to TRBJ2-3; the match to TRBD2 covers 8 bases. The clonotype was recovered from an elderly man with acute or convalescent COVID-19. Sequencing input: peripheral blood. CDR3 residues: CASSLQGPPSGRDTQYF. The DNA for the CDR3 is TGTGCCAGCAGCCTCCAAGGGCCCCCTAGCGGGCGAGATACGCAGTATTTT.